The clone carrying this T cell receptor beta chain was seen just once. Its antigen is not known. Here immunoSEQ multiplex PCR was the method, and the copy in TCRdb shows in-frame clones only, minus some. The table records roughly 29,000 clones, 90% to 95% of them present only once. The data derive from a study of regulatory and conventional T cells in RAG deficiency. Points from the study as a whole: Patient subsets had shorter CDR3s; Omenn Treg-Tconv overlap exceeded 80%. Control T-cell subsets had markedly higher Shannon entropy and lower Simpson indices than RAG-deficient patients. Compared with controls, unique Treg TCR beta sequences dropped roughly 100-fold in Omenn syndrome and CID/AS.

V was cut by 0 bases and J by 0 bases, with 13 bases left in between. The germline V gene encodes CDR1 SGHRS and CDR2 YFSETQ. The CDR3 extends over 16 amino acids. Blood CD4+ CD25-low CD127-high conventional T cells supplied the genomic DNA template. The same specimen was also included in a second study, on regulatory T cells. That work contributes: Primers: 52 TRBV forward and 13 TRBJ reverse. In patients, unique TRB V-J pairs were restricted and V/J usage skewed, especially in Tregs.

Sequences were obtained from CD25- CD4+ T cells sorted from blood. The clonotype was recovered from a human donor in good health. This chain joins TRBV5-1 and TRBJ2-7; TRBD1 might be the D (6 bases). The CDR3 nucleotides are TGCGCCAGCAGCTTGGGATACAGGGAATCCTCCTACGAGCAGTACTTC. Protein product: CASSLGYRESSYEQYF.